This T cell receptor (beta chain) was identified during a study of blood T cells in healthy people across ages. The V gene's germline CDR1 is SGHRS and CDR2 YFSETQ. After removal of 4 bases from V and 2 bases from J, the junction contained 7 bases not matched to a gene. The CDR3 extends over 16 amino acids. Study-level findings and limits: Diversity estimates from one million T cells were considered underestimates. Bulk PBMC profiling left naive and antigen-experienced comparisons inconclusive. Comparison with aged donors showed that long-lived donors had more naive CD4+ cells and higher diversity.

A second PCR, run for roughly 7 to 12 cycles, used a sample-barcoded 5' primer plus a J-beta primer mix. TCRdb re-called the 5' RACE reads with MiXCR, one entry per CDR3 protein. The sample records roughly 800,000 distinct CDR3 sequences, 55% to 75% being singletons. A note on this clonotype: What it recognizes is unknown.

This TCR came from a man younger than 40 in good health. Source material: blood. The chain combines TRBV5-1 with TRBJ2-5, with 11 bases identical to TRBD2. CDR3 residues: CASSPLGLAEQETQYF. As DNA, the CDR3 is TGCGCCAGCAGCCCGCTGGGACTAGCGGAGCAAGAGACCCAGTACTTC.